Described below is a single T cell receptor beta chain sequence and its context. Its antigen remains unidentified. It has no much larger one-base neighbor in the sample; base qualities were not kept. From the cysteine up to the phenylalanine, the CDR3 has a length of 13 residues. CDR3 DNA is the only sequence kept; it has 39 bases, read in frame from the first base. CDR1 SGHDN and CDR2 FVKESK are derived from the germline V gene. Deletion took 5 bases off V and 7 bases off J, with a span of 9 bases between the germline ends. Libraries came from 5' RACE. The listed sequencing device is NextSeq 500. In the TCR library protocol, a unique molecular identifier was attached to each TCR cDNA molecule so that PCR and sequencing errors could be corrected. The authors processed their data as follows. Decombinator tools were used for TCR identification, UMI-based error correction and CDR3 extraction. Expanded TCRs were defined as those above a frequency of 2 per 1,000, corresponding to the top 1% of the tumor frequency distribution. Expanded tumor TCRs were classed as regional if statistically deemed absent (corrected P<0.05) from at least one tumor region, otherwise ubiquitous. Each repertoire was subsampled 100 times to 5,000 TCRs, after which Renyi diversity was computed with the R vegan package. CDR3 similarity networks were built from amino acid triplet string-kernel similarity, with CDR3s being connected when pairwise similarity was above 0.82. TCRdb trimmed public reads at Q25 via fastp, called clones via MiXCR and kept in-frame beta chains. Under each unique CDR3 protein, matching rows form one entry showing the most common genes and DNA. TCRdb, not the authors, supplied the V and J calls. The sample yields approximately 26,000 distinct CDR3 sequences; just under 9% were counted once. The ten largest clones add up to around 7.7% of the sample.

The intended sense of this specimen's time point label: sample taken at primary tumor resection. The donors were about 65 patients from the lung TRACERx cohort who had early-stage, untreated non-small cell lung cancer. For TCR sequencing, whole RNA was extracted from tumor and nontumor lung tissue, or from cryopreserved PBMC samples, and no cell sorting was done. Only patients with enough RNA available from two or more tumor regions were chosen for TCR sequencing. Tumor and adjacent nontumor lung specimens were reviewed by a lung pathologist before selection. These data originate in a study of spatial heterogeneity in lung cancer (dated by TCRdb to 2018 to 2020). For the wider study: Beta-chain transcripts were consistently detected in greater numbers than alpha-chain transcripts, which likely reflects a higher abundance of beta-chain transcripts. TCR transcript counts in tumor regions correlated strongly with a T cell transcriptional module score from matched bulk RNA-seq. In the raw uncorrected reads, each unique combination of TCR and UMI appeared on average more than ten times. TCR repertoire features were related to nonsynonymous mutation counts determined by whole-exome sequencing of tumor tissue. Both alpha and beta chains were TCR-sequenced in samples taken at surgery, namely 220 tumor regions, roughly 64 matched nontumor lung samples and over 55 PBMC samples. In non-small cell lung cancer, the study made a quantitative comparison of TCR alpha and beta repertoires among multiple tumor regions, matched nontumor lung and blood. Points the paper makes about the study in general: TCR-seq was estimated to cover only around 7.2% of tumor T cells for alpha chains and approximately 13% for beta chains. The number of expanded intratumoral alpha and beta TCRs correlated with the tumor nonsynonymous mutation count. Counts of ubiquitous and regional expanded TCRs were found to correlate with counts of ubiquitous and regional nonsynonymous mutations, respectively. Additional single-cell paired TCR alpha and beta sequencing was considered necessary to confirm, at a functional level, the hypothesis that regional TCRs recognize regional mutations.

The TCR comes from a male donor with early-stage non-small cell lung cancer. The sample in question was lung tumor tissue, obtained at surgery. The V and J genes are TRBV14 and TRBJ1-6; no D segment can be confidently identified. The CDR3 protein is CASSSPRNSPLHF. The DNA sequence reads TGTGCCAGCAGCTCGCCACGAAATTCACCCCTCCACTTT.